What follows are 9 T cell receptor beta chains derived from one specimen sequenced in a study of beta chain features in type 1 diabetes. Their cognate antigens are unknown. Every bit of the isolated RNA underwent reverse transcription, so sequencing read expressed TCRB transcripts. Libraries were prepared by immunoSEQ multiplex PCR; TCRdb keeps only in-frame clonotypes and omits some of them. The sample holds 130,000 to 150,000 clones, about 13% seen once. Study conclusions and caveats: Type 1 diabetes patients had TCRB CDR3s that were shorter (moderately but significantly so) in all four CD4+ subsets.

The sample comprised central memory CD4+ T cells from blood. These receptors came from a man between 18 and 35 years old with type 1 diabetes.

This clone has more than one count but fewer than ten. This chain joins TRBV10-3 and TRBJ2-3; D tentatively reads TRBD1 or TRBD2 (5 bases each). The ends were cut back, 10 bases at V and 6 bases at J, with 17 bases in the middle. The CDR3 has 13 residues. Germline CDR1 ENHRY, CDR2 SYGVKD. CDR3 amino acids: CATGPRGADTQYF. The CDR3 nucleotides are TGTGCCACCGGACCGAGGGGCGCTGATACGCAGTATTTT.

This clone has just a few counts. V usage is TRBV5-4 and J usage is TRBJ2-3; TRBD2 is a possible D gene (5 bases). V shed 5 bases and J shed 0 bases, with 10 bases lying between them. Germline CDR1 SGHNT, CDR2 YYREEE (reference sequence). This CDR3 has 14 residues. The CDR3 DNA sequence: TGTGCCAGCAGAACGGGGTCTAGCACAGATACGCAGTATTTT. Its translation: CASRTGSSTDTQYF. Supplemented by reference TRBV5-4 and TRBJ2-3, the full variable domain reads ETGVTQSPTHLIKTRGQQVTLRCSSQSGHNTVSWYQQALGQGPQFIFQYYREEENGRGNFPPRFSGLQFPNYSSELNVNALELDDSALYLCASRTGSSTDTQYFGPGTRLTVL.

This clone was seen a few times. The V and J genes are TRBV10-3 and TRBJ2-1; 9 nucleotides agree with TRBD1. The CDR3 has 15 amino acids. V gave up 5 bases and J gave up 6 bases; unmatched junction bases: 8. Germline-derived CDR1 and CDR2 are ENHRY and SYGVKD. The CDR3 DNA is TGTGCCATCAGTCGGGACAGGGTTGAATCCAATGAGCAGTTCTTC. Its protein is CAISRDRVESNEQFF.

The chain joins TRBV28 to TRBJ1-5; D ambiguous. The CDR3 runs to 15 residues. The germline V gene has CDR1 MDHEN and CDR2 SYDVKM. V lost 7 bases and J 1 base, leaving 14 bases between the germline ends. This CDR3 reads CASNRGGLSNQPQHF. The DNA for the CDR3 is TGTGCCAGCAACCGGGGAGGGCTCAGCAATCAGCCCCAGCATTTT. Full variable domain (outside the CDR3, taken from reference TRBV28 and TRBJ1-5): DVKVTQSSRYLVKRTGEKVFLECVQDMDHENMFWYRQDPGLGLRLIYFSYDVKMKEKGDIPEGYSVSREKKERFSLILESASTNQTSMYLCASNRGGLSNQPQHFGDGTRLSIL.

A few counts support this clone. The rearrangement joins TRBV21-1 to TRBJ1-5; the D call TRBD1 from the table was never checked on the DNA. TRBV21-1 has pseudogene status. The CDR3 is 14 residues long. CDR3 sequence (DNA): TGTGCCAGCAGCTCGGACAAGAGCAATCAGCCCCAGCATTTT. Translated: CASSSDKSNQPQHF.

V gene TRBV7-2 combines with J gene TRBJ2-7, with TRBD1 as a possible D gene (6 bases). Germline-derived CDR1 and CDR2 are SGHTA and FQGNSA. The CDR3 sequence is 14 residues long. V gave up 3 bases and J gave up 2 bases, with 11 bases separating them. CDR3 sequence: CASSFSRGPYEQYF. The DNA for the CDR3 is TGTGCCAGCAGCTTTAGCAGGGGCCCCTACGAGCAGTACTTC. Combining the CDR3 with reference TRBV7-2 and TRBJ2-7 gives the whole variable domain GAGVSQSPSNKVTEKGKDVELRCDPISGHTALYWYRQSLGQGLEFLIYFQGNSAPDKSGLPSDRFSAERTGGSVSTLTIQRTQQEDSAVYLCASSFSRGPYEQYFGPGTRLTVT.

This clone was counted between two and nine times. The same CDR3 can be traced to other DNA sequences in this sample. The rearrangement uses TRBV2 and TRBJ1-1; D gene unclear. With 7 bases removed from V and 1 base from J, the gap between germline ends came to 10 bases. The length of the CDR3 is 13 residues. Germline-derived CDR1 and CDR2 are SNHLY and FYNNEI. CDR3 loop: CASTRDTNTEAFF. CDR3 bases: TGTGCCAGCACAAGAGACACGAACACTGAAGCTTTCTTT.

This clone was counted ten times or more. The genes are TRBV2 and TRBJ2-1, with 8 nucleotides matching TRBD2. Germline values: CDR1 SNHLY, CDR2 FYNNEI. V trimming: 5 bases; J trimming: 4 bases; junction bases outside the gene matches: 4. The CDR3 totals 14 residues. CDR3 residues: CASSKSGGYNEQFF. The CDR3 DNA reads TGTGCCAGCAGTAAGAGCGGGGGTTACAATGAGCAGTTCTTC.

This chain uses TRBV7-2 with TRBJ2-5; possible D gene TRBD2, 5 bases. The length of the CDR3 is 16 residues. V was trimmed by 3 bases and J by 0 bases, leaving 14 bases between them. Germline CDR1 and CDR2: SGHTA and FQGNSA. CDR3 bases: TGTGCCAGCAGCTTGGACCGGAGGCTTTACCAAGAGACCCAGTACTTC. Its protein product is CASSLDRRLYQETQYF.